This T cell receptor beta chain was sequenced for a study of spatial heterogeneity in lung cancer. This clonotype was seen ten or more times. Antigen unknown. Germline V CDR1 and CDR2: DFQATT, SNEGSKA (reference sequence). This CDR3 is 11 amino acids long. V lost 6 bases, J lost 10 bases, and 4 bases stayed unmatched. Study-level points and caveats: Ubiquitous and regional nonsynonymous mutations were each tracked by the matching count of ubiquitous or regional expanded TCRs. Tracking of tumor mutation counts was seen in expanded intratumoral alpha and beta TCR counts.

Time point reported: sample taken at primary tumor resection. The input material, whole RNA from tumor, nontumor lung or frozen PBMC, was sequenced unsorted. Each CDR3 protein is one row after TCRdb ran MiXCR on the 5' RACE reads. The table lists 17,000 or so distinct CDR3 sequences, 6% to 7% of them singletons. The J gene is TRBJ1-4, the V gene TRBV20-1; 8 nucleotides match TRBD1. The clonotype comes from a male donor with early-stage non-small cell lung cancer. The sequences come from lung tumor tissue, collected at surgery. The CDR3 sequence: CSAPTGAKLFF. The DNA for the CDR3 is TGCAGTGCCCCGACAGGGGCAAAACTGTTTTTT.